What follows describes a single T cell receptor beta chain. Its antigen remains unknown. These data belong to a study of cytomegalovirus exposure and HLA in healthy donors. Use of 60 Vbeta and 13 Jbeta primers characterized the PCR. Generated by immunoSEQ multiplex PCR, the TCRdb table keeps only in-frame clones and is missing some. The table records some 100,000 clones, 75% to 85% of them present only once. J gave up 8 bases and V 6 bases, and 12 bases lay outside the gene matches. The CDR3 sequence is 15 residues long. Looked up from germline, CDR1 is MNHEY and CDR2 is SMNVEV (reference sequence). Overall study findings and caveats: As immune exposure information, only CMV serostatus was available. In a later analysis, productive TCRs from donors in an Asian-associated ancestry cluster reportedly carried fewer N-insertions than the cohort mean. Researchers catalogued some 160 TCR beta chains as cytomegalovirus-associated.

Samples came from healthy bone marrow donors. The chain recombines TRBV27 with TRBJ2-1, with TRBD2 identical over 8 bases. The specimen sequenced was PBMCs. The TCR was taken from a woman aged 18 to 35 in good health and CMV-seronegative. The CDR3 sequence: CASRNSGTSPHEQFF. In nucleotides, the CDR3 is TGTGCCAGCAGAAACTCGGGGACTAGTCCCCATGAGCAGTTCTTC.